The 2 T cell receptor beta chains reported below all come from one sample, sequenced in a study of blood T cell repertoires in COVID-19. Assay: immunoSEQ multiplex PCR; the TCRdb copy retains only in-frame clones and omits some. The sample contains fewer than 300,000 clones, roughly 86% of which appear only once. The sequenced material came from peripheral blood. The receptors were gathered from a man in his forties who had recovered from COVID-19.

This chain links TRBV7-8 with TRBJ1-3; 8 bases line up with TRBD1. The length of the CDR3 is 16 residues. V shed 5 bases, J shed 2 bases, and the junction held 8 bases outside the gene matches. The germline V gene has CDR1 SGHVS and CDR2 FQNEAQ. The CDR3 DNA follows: TGTGCCAGCAGCGCCACGACAGGGGAGGCTGGAAACACCATATATTTT. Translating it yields CASSATTGEAGNTIYF.

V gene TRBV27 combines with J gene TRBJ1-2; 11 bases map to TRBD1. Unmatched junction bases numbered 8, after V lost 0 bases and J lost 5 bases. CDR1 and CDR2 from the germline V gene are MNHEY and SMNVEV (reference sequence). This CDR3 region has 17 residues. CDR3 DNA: TGTGCCAGCAGTTTATCGTTCGGACAGGGGGCCACTTATGGCTACACCTTC. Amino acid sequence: CASSLSFGQGATYGYTF.